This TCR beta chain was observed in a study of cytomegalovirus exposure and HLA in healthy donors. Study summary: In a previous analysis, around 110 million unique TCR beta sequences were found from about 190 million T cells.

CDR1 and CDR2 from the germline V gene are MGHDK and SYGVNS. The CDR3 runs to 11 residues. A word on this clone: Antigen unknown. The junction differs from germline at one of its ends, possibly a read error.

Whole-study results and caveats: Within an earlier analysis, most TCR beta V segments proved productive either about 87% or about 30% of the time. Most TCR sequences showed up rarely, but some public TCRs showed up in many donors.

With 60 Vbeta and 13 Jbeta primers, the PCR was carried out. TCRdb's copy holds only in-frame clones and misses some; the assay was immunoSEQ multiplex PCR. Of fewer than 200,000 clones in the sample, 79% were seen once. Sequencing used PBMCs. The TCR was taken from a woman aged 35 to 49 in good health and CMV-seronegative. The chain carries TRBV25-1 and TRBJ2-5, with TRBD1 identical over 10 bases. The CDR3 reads CASSERGTGDF. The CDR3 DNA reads TGTGCCAGCAGTGAACGGGGGACAGGGGACTTC.